This is a list of T cell receptor beta chains from one sample in a study of immune characteristics of hereditary and idiopathic chronic pancreatitis. Generated by immunoSEQ multiplex PCR, the TCRdb table keeps only in-frame clones and is missing some. The table records approximately 1,900 clones, around 74% of them present only once. The sample taken for sequencing was pancreas tissue with hereditary chronic pancreatitis. The receptors stem from a human donor with chronic pancreatitis. The CDR3 runs from the conserved cysteine through the conserved F or W. The D gene is left open where the match is weak. Part of the rows lack a size; the others show once, few, many or a class for expanded clones.

TRBJ2-3	.	few	TRBV5-1	CASSPEGGGNTQYF	TGCGCCAGCAGCCCGGAAGGGGGGGGGAATACGCAGTATTTT
TRBJ2-1	TRBD1	.	TRBV28	CASSSSTGWGDNEQFF	TGTGCCAGCAGTTCCTCGACAGGGTGGGGTGACAATGAGCAGTTCTTC
TRBJ2-7	.	.	TRBV5-1	CASSATGTSYEQYF	TGCGCCAGCAGCGCCACAGGGACCTCCTACGAGCAGTACTTC
TRBJ2-3	.	once	TRBV4-1	CASSQPSRTDTQYF	TGCGCCAGCAGCCAACCCTCTAGGACAGATACGCAGTATTTT
TRBJ2-3	TRBD2	.	TRBV2	CASLGLAGVGDTQYF	TGTGCCAGCCTGGGACTAGCGGGAGTGGGCGATACGCAGTATTTT
TRBJ2-3	TRBD2	.	TRBV10-3	CAISSLAGLDTQYF	TGTGCCATCTCTAGTCTAGCGGGGTTGGATACGCAGTATTTT
TRBJ2-7	.	.	TRBV27	CASSPTGYYEQYF	TGTGCCAGCAGTCCTACAGGGTACTACGAGCAGTACTTC
TRBJ1-1	TRBD1	.	TRBV7-3	CASSPRQGRNTEAFF	TGTGCCAGCAGCCCGCGACAGGGAAGGAACACTGAAGCTTTCTTT
TRBJ2-1	TRBD2	.	TRBV4-1	CASSWTSGGAMGEQFF	TGCGCCAGCAGCTGGACTAGCGGGGGGGCAATGGGTGAGCAGTTCTTC
TRBJ2-1	.	.	TRBV5-1	CASSLAGNEQFF	TGCGCCAGCAGCTTGGCCGGCAATGAGCAGTTCTTC
TRBJ1-2	.	.	TRBV21-1	CASSKAAGRTNYGYTF	TGTGCCAGCAGCAAAGCGGCAGGGCGCACTAACTATGGCTACACCTTC
TRBJ2-1	.	.	TRBV7-2	CASSLAILTVRYNEQFF	TGTGCCAGCAGCTTAGCTATCCTCACAGTGCGTTACAATGAGCAGTTCTTC
TRBJ1-5	.	once	TRBV5-4	CASSLGGRSNQPQHF	TGTGCCAGCAGCTTGGGGGGACGGAGCAATCAGCCCCAGCATTTT
TRBJ2-5	TRBD2	.	TRBV4-1	CASSPSGTQETQYF	TGCGCCAGCAGCCCTAGCGGGACCCAAGAGACCCAGTACTTC
TRBJ2-2	.	.	TRBV5-5	CASSFYLVRGNTGELFF	TGTGCCAGCAGCTTCTATCTCGTAAGGGGGAACACCGGGGAGCTGTTTTTT
TRBJ2-7	.	.	TRBV6-5	CASSQGVGYEQYF	TGTGCCAGCAGCCAGGGTGTGGGGTACGAGCAGTACTTC
TRBJ2-7	.	few	TRBV28	CASSFPTYEQYF	TGTGCCAGCAGTTTCCCGACCTACGAGCAGTACTTC
TRBJ1-1	.	.	TRBV19	CASSMVVANTEAFF	TGTGCCAGTAGTATGGTCGTGGCGAACACTGAAGCTTTCTTT
TRBJ2-5	.	.	TRBV25-1	CASGGTETQYF	TGTGCCAGTGGAGGGACGGAGACCCAGTACTTC
TRBJ2-3	TRBD2	.	TRBV9	CASSASVRSSGGVTDTQYF	TGTGCCAGCAGCGCTTCAGTTAGGTCTAGCGGGGGGGTGACAGATACGCAGTATTTT
TRBJ1-2	TRBD1	few	TRBV4-3	CASSQARQGYGYTF	TGCGCCAGCAGCCAAGCCCGACAGGGCTATGGCTACACCTTC
TRBJ2-7	.	.	TRBV9	CASSPGVSPYYEQYF	TGTGCCAGCAGTCCCGGGGTATCCCCTTACTACGAGCAGTACTTC
TRBJ2-1	.	.	TRBV5-4	CASSLEGSGTYNEQFF	TGTGCCAGCAGCTTGGAGGGGAGCGGCACCTACAATGAGCAGTTCTTC
TRBJ1-4	.	once	TRBV5-4	CASSLGGGGTNEKLFF	TGTGCCAGCAGCTTGGGAGGGGGTGGAACTAATGAAAAACTGTTTTTT
TRBJ1-1	.	.	TRBV28	CASSLSGLDEAFF	TGTGCCAGCAGTTTAAGTGGGTTAGACGAAGCTTTCTTT
TRBJ2-1	TRBD2	.	TRBV2	CASSDLAGGTVSSLF	TGTGCCAGCAGTGACTTGGCGGGGGGTACGGTGAGCAGTCTCTTC
TRBJ2-2	TRBD2	few	TRBV7-3	CASSLTSGNTGELFF	TGTGCCAGCAGCTTGACTAGCGGGAACACCGGGGAGCTGTTTTTT
TRBJ2-7	TRBD2	.	TRBV27	CASSLLAGAAYEQYF	TGTGCCAGCAGCCTACTAGCGGGAGCCGCCTACGAGCAGTACTTC
TRBJ1-5	.	.	TRBV28	CASTPIWDAQRQPQHF	TGTGCCAGCACCCCAATCTGGGACGCTCAGAGACAGCCCCAGCATTTT
TRBJ1-5	.	.	TRBV7-2	CASSLGALQPQHF	TGTGCCAGCAGCTTAGGGGCGCTTCAGCCCCAGCATTTT
TRBJ2-6	TRBD1	few	TRBV5-6	CASSPLGQGTGGANVLTF	TGTGCCAGCAGCCCGCTGGGACAGGGGACAGGAGGGGCCAACGTCCTGACTTTC
TRBJ2-2	.	.	TRBV6-4	CASRGRESTGELFF	TGTGCCAGCAGAGGAAGGGAAAGCACCGGGGAGCTGTTTTTT
TRBJ2-6	.	.	TRBV7-2	CASNKGTGANVLTF	TGTGCCAGCAATAAGGGAACTGGGGCCAACGTCCTGACTTTC
TRBJ2-3	TRBD2	.	TRBV30	CAWTRLAGGTDTQYF	TGTGCCTGGACCCGACTAGCGGGTGGCACAGATACGCAGTATTTT
TRBJ1-5	TRBD1	.	TRBV7-2	CASSLEQGLHQPQHF	TGTGCCAGCAGCTTAGAACAGGGGCTCCATCAGCCCCAGCATTTT
TRBJ1-2	TRBD1	.	TRBV5-1	CASSLVRGQVYGYTF	TGCGCCAGCAGCTTGGTAAGGGGACAGGTGTATGGCTACACCTTC
TRBJ1-3	.	.	TRBV7-2	CASSLGVLSGNTIYF	TGTGCCAGCAGCTTAGGAGTCCTCTCTGGAAACACCATATATTTT